This T cell receptor (beta chain) was obtained from a study of blood T cell repertoires in COVID-19. Trimming left V 3 bases short and J 0 bases short, with 9 bases between. The CDR3 contains 14 residues. The germline CDR1 and CDR2 sequences are LGHDT and YNNKEL (reference sequence). In this sample, this clone turned up once. Some clones are missing from TCRdb's copy, which holds only in-frame ones; the method was immunoSEQ multiplex PCR. Of 300,000 to 400,000 clones listed, more than 90% were seen once; the top ten hold about 4%. Sequenced: PBMCs or T cells enriched from blood (not recorded which). The sequence came from a woman younger than 45 who had been exposed to COVID-19. The chain carries TRBV3-1 (or the pseudogene TRBV3-2) and TRBJ2-7; D is undetermined. The CDR3 DNA reads as TGTGCCAGCAGCCAGATAACAGACTCCTACGAGCAGTACTTC. Residues: CASSQITDSYEQYF.